This section outlines one T cell receptor beta chain sequence together with its context. This entry belongs to a study of shared clonotypes between healthy human individuals. Samples underwent the assay at deep level. Sequenced by immunoSEQ multiplex PCR; TCRdb stores in-frame clones only, minus some. The sample lists approximately 700,000 clones, around 73% occurring once. CDR3 length: 15 residues. The junction had 9 bases not matched to a gene; V was cut back by 3 bases and J by 8 bases. Germline V lookup: CDR1 LNHDA, CDR2 SQIVND (reference sequence). The sequence was collected from a woman aged 30 to 39 in good health. Input material: memory CD4+ T cells sorted from blood. Stated subset: CD45RA-negative fraction. The chain couples TRBV19 to TRBJ1-4, with 7 bases identical to TRBD1. The CDR3 DNA reads as TGTGCCAGTAGTATCGCACAGGGGCACGTCGAAAAACTGTTTTTT. Its protein is CASSIAQGHVEKLFF.